Listed here is a single TCR beta chain. Its matching antigen is unknown. The method was immunoSEQ multiplex PCR; TCRdb's version includes in-frame clones alone and lacks a portion of them. The sample yields tens of thousands of clones, over 85% seen once. This sample is drawn from a study of chemoradiotherapy in HPV16-positive cancers. Study-level information: Candidate HPV-specific T-cell clones and common TCR motifs came from functional assays in a couple of HPV16-positive patients.

Broader study findings: During treatment, candidate HPV-specific clones and E7-related motifs expanded in tumor.

The CDR3 has 15 amino acids. The V and J ends lost 5 bases and 7 bases, in that order; junction bases with no gene match: 12. Over chemoradiotherapy, repertoires were sampled more than once. This sequence joins TRBV6-7 and TRBJ1-2; 8 bases line up with TRBD1. TRBV6-7 is sorted into the ORF group, with uncertain function. This material consisted of blood, taken from a patient who underwent chemoradiotherapy. The receptor was isolated from a human donor with HPV-associated anogenital cancer. In DNA form, the CDR3 reads TGTGCCAGCAGTACGACAGGGGTGGAGAGGGGTGGCTACACCTTC. Translated: CASSTTGVERGGYTF.